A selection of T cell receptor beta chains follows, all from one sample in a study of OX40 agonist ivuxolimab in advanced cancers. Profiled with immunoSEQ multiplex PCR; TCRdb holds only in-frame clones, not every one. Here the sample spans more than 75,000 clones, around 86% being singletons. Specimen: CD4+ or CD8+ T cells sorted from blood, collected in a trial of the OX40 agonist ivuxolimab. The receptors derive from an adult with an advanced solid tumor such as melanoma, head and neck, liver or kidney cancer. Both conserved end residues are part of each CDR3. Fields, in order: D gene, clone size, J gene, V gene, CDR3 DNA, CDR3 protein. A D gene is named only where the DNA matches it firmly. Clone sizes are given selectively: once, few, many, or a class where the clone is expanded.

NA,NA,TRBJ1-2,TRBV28,TGTGCCAGCAGTACACGCTCTGGGGGGGCGGATGGCTACACCTTC,CASSTRSGGADGYTF
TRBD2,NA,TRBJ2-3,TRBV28,TGTGCCAGCAGTTCGGGGGGTTTTGGCACAGATACGCAGTATTTT,CASSSGGFGTDTQYF
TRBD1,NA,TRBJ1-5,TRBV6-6,TGTGCCAGTAGAGGACAGGGCTATCAGCCCCAGCATTTT,CASRGQGYQPQHF
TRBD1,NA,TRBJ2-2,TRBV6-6,TGTGCCAGCACCCGGACAGGCGGACAGACCGGGGAGCTGTTTTTT,CASTRTGGQTGELFF
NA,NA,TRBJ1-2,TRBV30,TGTGCCTGGAGTCCTCCGGGATCTAACTATGGCTACACCTTC,CAWSPPGSNYGYTF
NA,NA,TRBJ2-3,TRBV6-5,TGTGCCAGCAGGATTTCAGGGACTCGCACAGATACGCAGTATTTT,CASRISGTRTDTQYF
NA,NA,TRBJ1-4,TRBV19,TGTGCCAGTAGAGTCGGGAGGGCTGCTAATGAAAAACTGTTTTTT,CASRVGRAANEKLFF
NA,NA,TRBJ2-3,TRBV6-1,TGTGCCAGCAGGCTGGCGGGTGGCACAGATACGCAGTATTTT,CASRLAGGTDTQYF
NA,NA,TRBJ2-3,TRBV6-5,TGTGCCAGCGGGCGGAGGGGACAGAACACAGATACGCAGTATTTT,CASGRRGQNTDTQYF
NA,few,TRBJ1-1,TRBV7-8,TGTGCCAGCAGCTTACAGATGAACACTGAAGCTTTCTTT,CASSLQMNTEAFF
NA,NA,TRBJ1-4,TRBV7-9,TGTGCCAGCAGCTTATTATCTAATGAAAAACTGTTTTTT,CASSLLSNEKLFF
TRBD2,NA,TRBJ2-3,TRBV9,TGTGCCAGCAGCGCACTAGCGGGAGGGGATACGCAGTATTTT,CASSALAGGDTQYF
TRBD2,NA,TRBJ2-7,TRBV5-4,TGTGCCAGCAGCCTTAGCGGGGGGTCCTACGAGCAGTACTTC,CASSLSGGSYEQYF
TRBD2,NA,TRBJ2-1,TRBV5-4,TGTGCCAGCAGCGTTGGGACTAGCGGGGGGTACAATGAGCAGTTCTTC,CASSVGTSGGYNEQFF